A selection of T cell receptor beta chains follows, all from one sample in a study of blood T cell repertoires in COVID-19. TCRdb keeps only in-frame clones here, not all; method: immunoSEQ multiplex PCR. The table has approximately 400,000 clones, roughly 80% seen once. The sample was PBMCs or T cells enriched from blood (not recorded which). These receptors originate from a woman in her fifties or sixties who had recovered from COVID-19. The CDR3 runs from the conserved cysteine through the conserved F or W. The D gene is left open where the match is weak. Rows give clone size only sometimes, using once, few, many, or a class for an expanded clone.

clone_size j_call v_call d_call cdr3_aa cdr3_nt
. TRBJ2-1 TRBV7-9 . CASSLVVSEQFF TGTGCCAGCAGCTTAGTGGTTAGTGAGCAGTTCTTC
. TRBJ1-1 TRBV2 TRBD1 CASSYGQADYTEAFF TGTGCCAGCAGTTACGGACAGGCCGACTACACTGAAGCTTTCTTT
. TRBJ1-1 TRBV4-1 . CASSQDSVGLIVEAFF TGCGCCAGCAGCCAAGATAGCGTCGGGCTTATCGTTGAAGCTTTCTTT
. TRBJ2-3 TRBV7-9 TRBD2 CASSLSGTSGGTDTQYF TGTGCCAGCAGCCTATCCGGGACTAGCGGGGGGACAGATACGCAGTATTTT
. TRBJ1-2 TRBV7-9 . CASSLGSGSRVDGYTF TGTGCCAGCAGCTTAGGGTCGGGGTCGCGAGTAGATGGCTACACCTTC
. TRBJ1-2 TRBV29-1 . CSVVGPPGDYGYTF TGCAGCGTTGTTGGTCCGCCCGGAGACTATGGCTACACCTTC
once TRBJ1-6 TRBV6-5 TRBD1 CASRWDRASSPLHF TGTGCCAGCAGATGGGACAGGGCTTCTTCACCCCTCCACTTT
. TRBJ2-5 TRBV9 . CASSRNGESRETQYF TGTGCCAGCAGCAGGAACGGAGAGTCCCGGGAGACCCAGTACTTC
few TRBJ1-2 TRBV11-2 . CASSSEGDGYTF TGTGCCAGCAGCTCGGAGGGAGATGGCTACACCTTC
. TRBJ2-5 TRBV7-9 TRBD1 CASSRDSRETQYF TGTGCCAGCAGCCGGGACAGTAGGGAGACCCAGTACTTC
few TRBJ1-2 TRBV7-3 TRBD1 CASSPDSYPGDRGFYGYTF TGTGCCAGCAGCCCAGACTCCTACCCGGGGGACAGGGGTTTTTATGGCTACACCTTC
. TRBJ1-2 TRBV9 TRBD1 CASRPGTGPFGYTF TGTGCCAGCAGGCCGGGGACAGGGCCTTTCGGCTACACCTTC
. TRBJ2-7 TRBV6-2/TRBV6-3 . CASSYLAPDEQYF TGTGCCAGCAGTTACCTAGCCCCAGATGAGCAGTACTTC
few TRBJ2-2 TRBV5-6 TRBD2 CASSLGGGRAGGELFF TGTGCCAGCAGCTTGGGAGGCGGGAGGGCCGGCGGGGAGCTGTTTTTT
once TRBJ2-5 TRBV3-1/TRBV3-2 TRBD2 CASSEGGTSKETQYF TGTGCCAGCAGCGAGGGGGGGACTAGCAAGGAGACCCAGTACTTC
. TRBJ1-2 TRBV19 TRBD1 CASSINGQGVGYTF TGTGCCAGTAGTATAAACGGACAGGGGGTTGGCTACACCTTC
. TRBJ2-7 TRBV6-5 TRBD2 CASTPGGVRYF TGTGCCAGCACCCCCGGGGGGGTTCGGTACTTC
once TRBJ2-5 TRBV6-2/TRBV6-3 TRBD2 CASSYLAGGPGETQYF TGTGCCAGCAGTTACCTAGCGGGAGGGCCCGGAGAGACCCAGTACTTC